This record looks at one T cell receptor (beta chain) sequence and its context. The study counted Cohort 3 donors as recovered given two negative PCRs, clearance, or symptom resolution. Germline CDR1 reads SGHTA; CDR2 reads FQGTGA. V gave up 4 bases and J gave up 6 bases; unmatched junction bases: 10. CDR3 length equals 15 residues. This record belongs to a study of blood T cell repertoires in COVID-19. On the study more broadly: Collection of acute and convalescent COVID-19 samples took place in the United States, Italy and Spain. Sources were T cells, B-cell-depleted T cells, or PBMCs; the material itself was cDNA or gDNA.

Per the original data handling: For nucleated cells, counts were estimated from reference gene primer amplification. Profiling relied on immunoSEQ multiplex PCR, and the TCRdb table lists in-frame clones only, not all of them. The DNA was the basis for D and trimming; V, J and clone size are from that table. The sample holds some 230,000 clones, 82% seen once. The sequencing input was PBMCs or T cells enriched from blood (not recorded which). This TCR came from a man aged 35 to 55 who had recovered from COVID-19. The chain uses TRBV7-3 and TRBJ2-7; 9 bases line up with TRBD1. The CDR3 coding sequence is TGTGCCAGCAGCTCAGGACAGGGGCGTGCGAGCGAGCAGTACTTC. Protein sequence: CASSSGQGRASEQYF.